The 13 T cell receptor beta chains below all came from one sample that was sequenced in a study of CD8 T cells in ankylosing spondylitis. Overall study results and limits: Ankylosing spondylitis blood appeared to be characterized by a TCR beta motif of roughly eight highly homologous variants.

Antigens for these TCRs are unknown. TCRdb recomputed calls from the 5' RACE reads with MiXCR, one row per CDR3 protein. The table includes 200,000 to 250,000 distinct CDR3 sequences, around 7.9% detected once. Sequenced sample: blood, either unsorted or a sorted T cell fraction (not recorded which). These receptors originate from a male donor with ankylosing spondylitis.

This clonotype has a handful of counts. The rearrangement uses TRBV23-1 and TRBJ2-5, with D hard to call. TRBV23-1 is identified as an open reading frame with a role that is uncertain. The CDR3 is 14 residues long. V was cut by 1 base and J by 1 base, with 7 bases left in between. The CDR3 loop reads CASSQYHPQETQYF. CDR3 nucleotides: TGCGCCAGCAGTCAATACCACCCCCAAGAGACCCAGTACTTC.

This clonotype was observed a few times. DNA of the CDR3: TGTGCCAGCAGTTTTCTCTGGGCAGGGGCTAGCGGGGAGCTGTTTTTT. Amino acid sequence: CASSFLWAGASGELFF. The chain couples TRBV28 to TRBJ2-2; TRBD1 is a possible D gene (6 bases). Germline CDR1 reads MDHEN; CDR2 reads SYDVKM. Deletions cut 3 bases from V and 7 bases from J, with 18 bases between. The CDR3 loop spans 16 amino acids.

This clonotype has just a few counts. The V gene is TRBV5-5, the J gene TRBJ2-5, with 9 bases lining up with TRBD1. Unmatched junction bases numbered 11, after V lost 3 bases and J lost 5 bases. Germline-derived CDR1 and CDR2 are SGHKS and YYEKEE (reference sequence). The CDR3 totals 16 residues. The CDR3 loop is CASSWTGTGLVETQYF. The CDR3 DNA reads TGTGCCAGCAGCTGGACCGGGACAGGGTTGGTGGAGACCCAGTACTTC. The full variable domain, rest sourced from reference TRBV5-5 and TRBJ2-5, is DAGVTQSPTHLIKTRGQQVTLRCSPISGHKSVSWYQQVLGQGPQFIFQYYEKEERGRGNFPDRFSARQFPNYSSELNVNALLLGDSALYLCASSWTGTGLVETQYFGPGTRLLVL.

This clonotype was seen many times. This chain joins TRBV29-1 and TRBJ1-1, with D possibly TRBD1 on 5 matching bases. The V gene lost 6 bases and the J gene lost 5 bases, with 16 bases spanning the gap. The CDR3 loop spans 13 amino acids. Germline CDR1 is SQVTM and CDR2 is ANQGSEA. For the CDR3, the DNA is TGCAGCGTGGAAAAGTCCGGGGCAACTGAAGCTTTCTTT. Its translation is CSVEKSGATEAFF.

This clonotype was found a few times. The chain links TRBV7-9 to TRBJ2-1, with D possibly matching TRBD1 (5 bases). CDR1 SEHNR and CDR2 FQNEAQ come from the germline V gene (reference sequence). The V gene lost 5 bases and the J gene lost 9 bases, with 20 bases spanning the gap. This CDR3 comprises 15 residues. CDR3: CASSQATRVQGEQFF. The CDR3 region has the DNA TGTGCCAGCAGCCAGGCGACTCGGGTTCAGGGTGAGCAGTTCTTC.

This clonotype was seen repeatedly, ten times or more. The CDR3 sequence is CANQGADTGELFF. The DNA of the CDR3 is TGTGCCAACCAGGGGGCAGACACCGGGGAGCTGTTTTTT. The gene calls are TRBV12-3 or TRBV12-4 and TRBJ2-2; 8 bases align to TRBD1. The length of the CDR3 is 13 residues. The trim removed 10 bases at V and 3 bases at J, leaving 4 bases unmatched.

This clonotype has a count of ten or more. The genes are TRBV9 and TRBJ1-2; 8 bases map to TRBD1. Germline V gene data show CDR1 as SGDLS and CDR2 as YYNGEE. The CDR3 has 13 amino acids. J lost 4 bases, V lost 4 bases, and 3 bases had no gene match. DNA for the CDR3: TGTGCCAGCAGCCTCGGACAGGGCTATGGCTACACCTTC. This translates into CASSLGQGYGYTF. The full variable domain, completed using reference TRBV9 and TRBJ1-2, is DSGVTQTPKHLITATGQRVTLRCSPRSGDLSVYWYQQSLDQGLQFLIQYYNGEERAKGNILERFSAQQFPDLHSELNLSSLELGDSALYFCASSLGQGYGYTFGSGTRLTVV.

This clonotype has only a few counts. The chain is built from TRBV6-2 or TRBV6-3 and TRBJ2-6; D uncertain. CDR3 size: 19 residues. Germline-derived CDR1 and CDR2 are MNHEY and SVGEGT. Trimming shortened V by 4 bases and J by 0 bases, and 19 bases separated the two germline ends. As DNA, the CDR3 is TGTGCCAGCAGTTTCTTTATGCAGGAGAGAGACTCTGGGGCCAACGTCCTGACTTTC. Protein sequence: CASSFFMQERDSGANVLTF.

Points on this clonotype: This may stem from a read error, because a much larger clone lies one nucleotide away. This rearrangement joins TRBV3-1 to TRBJ1-5; D remains unclear. The V end lost 1 base, the J end lost 10 bases, and 11 bases lay between the germline ends. Germline CDR1 and CDR2: LGHDT and YNNKEL (reference sequence). This CDR3 comprises 13 residues. The CDR3 spells CASSQGKVHPQHF. CDR3 DNA: TGTGCCAGCAGCCAAGGCAAGGTTCATCCCCAGCATTTT.

Many counts were recorded for this clonotype. The genes are TRBV10-3 and TRBJ1-2; possible D gene TRBD1, 6 bases. Germline lookup yields CDR1 ENHRY and CDR2 SYGVKD. V lost 8 bases to trimming and J lost 6 bases, with 13 bases between them. This CDR3 comprises 12 residues. The CDR3 DNA sequence: TGTGCCATCTCAGAGGGGGTAGATGGCTACACCTTC. Translating it yields CAISEGVDGYTF.

This clonotype was picked up many times. The genes are TRBV11-1 and TRBJ1-5; 8 nucleotides agree with TRBD1. The CDR3 sequence is 18 residues long. Germline V gene sequence: CDR1 SGHAT, CDR2 FQDESV (reference sequence). V gave up 4 bases and J gave up 1 base; unmatched junction bases: 12. The CDR3 spells CASSSAGTGPESNQPQHF. As DNA, the CDR3 is TGTGCCAGCAGCTCCGCCGGGACAGGACCCGAGAGCAATCAGCCCCAGCATTTT.

This clonotype was seen at least ten times. This chain links TRBV9 with TRBJ2-2; D uncertain. Trimming left V 0 bases short and J 6 bases short, with 6 bases between. Germline V gene sequence: CDR1 SGDLS, CDR2 YYNGEE. The CDR3 totals 13 residues. Here the CDR3 DNA reads TGTGCCAGCAGCGTAGGTGGCTCCGGGGAGCTGTTTTTT. As protein: CASSVGGSGELFF.

At least ten counts were recorded for this clonotype. The rearrangement links TRBV10-3 to TRBJ2-5, with D maybe TRBD1 (5 bases). Germline V gene sequence: CDR1 ENHRY, CDR2 SYGVKD. The V and J ends lost 4 bases and 3 bases respectively, with 9 bases between them. This CDR3 is built from 13 residues. CDR3 sequence: CAISVEGEETQYF. In DNA, the CDR3 is TGTGCCATCAGTGTGGAAGGGGAAGAGACCCAGTACTTC.